These 17 T cell receptor beta chains originate from one sample sequenced in a study of identical twins. TCRdb independently ran MiXCR on the 5' RACE reads; one entry per CDR3 protein. The sample records around 220,000 distinct CDR3 sequences, about an eighth being singletons. The sequenced sample was memory (CD45RO+) T cells sorted from blood. These receptors came from a woman aged 18-30 years in good health.

V usage is TRBV7-2 and J usage is TRBJ2-7, with 8 bases fitting TRBD2. Germline V lookup: CDR1 SGHTA, CDR2 FQGNSA. Germline trimming cut 4 bases from V and 8 bases from J; bases unmatched to any gene: 10. The CDR3 has 14 residues. As DNA, the CDR3 is TGTGCCAGCAGCTACGGGACTAGGGGGTGGCAGCAGTACTTC. Protein product: CASSYGTRGWQQYF.

This clonotype was observed a handful of times. J is TRBJ1-1 and V is TRBV7-6; no reliable D call. V was clipped by 5 bases and J by 2 bases, with 9 bases between them. The CDR3 has 13 amino acids. Per the germline V gene, CDR1 is SGHVS and CDR2 is FNYEAQ. DNA for the CDR3: TGTGCCAGCAGCCGCTGGGGTAACACTGAAGCTTTCTTT. Translation gives CASSRWGNTEAFF.

This chain uses TRBV20-1 with TRBJ2-7; 12 positions agree with TRBD2. The germline V gene has CDR1 DFQATT and CDR2 SNEGSKA (reference sequence). Losses at the gene ends were 0 bases for V and 3 bases for J; bases not matched to a gene: 12. CDR3 length equals 18 residues. CDR3 residues: CSARDSDPLTSGSYEQYF. The CDR3 DNA follows: TGCAGTGCTAGAGATAGTGATCCCCTGACTAGCGGGAGCTACGAGCAGTACTTC.

Many counts were recorded for this clonotype. The CDR3 bases are TGCAGCGTCAGAACAGGGACGAACTACGAGCAGTACTTC. Encoded protein: CSVRTGTNYEQYF. The gene calls are TRBV29-1 and TRBJ2-7, with a tentative D call TRBD1 (6 bases). CDR3 length: 13 amino acids. V was cut by 6 bases and J by 3 bases, with 15 bases left in between. Germline loops: CDR1 SQVTM, CDR2 ANQGSEA.

The table lists this clonotype with a few counts. V and J are TRBV20-1 and TRBJ1-1; no clear D. V shed 3 bases and J shed 9 bases, with 11 bases lying between them. The CDR3 sequence is 11 residues long. The germline V gene has CDR1 DFQATT and CDR2 SNEGSKA (reference sequence). In DNA, the CDR3 is TGCAGTGCTAGTGTCACAGCAAAAGCTTTCTTT. Residues: CSASVTAKAFF.

In this sample, this clonotype turned up many times. This rearrangement joins TRBV12-3 or TRBV12-4 to TRBJ1-4, with 7 nucleotides matching TRBD1. The CDR3 sequence is 17 residues long. The J segment lost 4 bases and the V segment lost 5 bases, leaving 13 bases of the junction unmatched. The CDR3 region has the DNA TGTGCCAGCAGTCCGCGGACAGGAAGCTGGTATAATGAAAAACTGTTTTTT. Amino acids: CASSPRTGSWYNEKLFF.

The chain uses TRBV20-1 and TRBJ1-1; 7 nucleotides align to TRBD1. V lost 5 bases and J lost 5; bases outside the gene matches: 2. The CDR3 length is 11 residues. Germline loops: CDR1 DFQATT, CDR2 SNEGSKA (reference sequence). The CDR3 DNA follows: TGCAGTGCTGAACAGGGGACTGAAGCTTTCTTT. Encoded protein: CSAEQGTEAFF.

This clonotype was observed a few times. The chain combines TRBV27 with TRBJ2-5; D is possibly TRBD1 or TRBD2 (5 bases each). The CDR3 has 14 residues. CDR1 is MNHEY, CDR2 SMNVEV, per germline (reference sequence). The ends were cut back, 3 bases at V and 8 bases at J, with 16 bases in the middle. The CDR3 sequence is CASSFGPGPNTQYF. CDR3 sequence (DNA): TGTGCCAGCAGTTTTGGGCCGGGACCGAACACCCAGTACTTC.

This clonotype was picked up a small number of times. V and J are TRBV6-1 and TRBJ2-7; possibly TRBD2 for D (6 bases). CDR1 and CDR2 (germline): MNHNS, SASEGT. The length of the CDR3 is 14 residues. V lost 4 bases and J 3 bases, leaving 13 bases between the germline ends. The chain's CDR3 is CASSGLQGLYEQYF. CDR3 coding DNA: TGTGCCAGCAGTGGGTTGCAGGGACTCTACGAGCAGTACTTC.

This clonotype has a count of ten or more. The junction departs from germline at one end; a sequencing error may be responsible. V gene TRBV11-3 combines with J gene TRBJ1-4, with D uncertain. The CDR3 runs to 13 residues. CDR1 is SGHNT and CDR2 is YENEEA in the germline V gene. CDR3 nucleotide sequence: TGTGCCAGCAGCGACGTCACCTATGAGAAACTGTTTTTT. Translation: CASSDVTYEKLFF.

In this sample, this clonotype turned up many times. V and J are TRBV6-2 or TRBV6-3 and TRBJ2-1, with a weak D call TRBD2 (6 bases). Between the trimmed V and J ends, which lost 2 bases and 6 bases, there was a span of 14 bases. Germline V gene lookup returns CDR1 MNHEY and CDR2 SVGEGT. The CDR3 is 15 amino acids. CDR3 DNA sequence: TGTGCCAGCAGTTACCAGCGGGCCGCGCCCAATGAGCAGTTCTTC. Its protein is CASSYQRAAPNEQFF.

This clonotype has at least ten counts. The chain links TRBV3-1 to TRBJ1-6, with 7 bases identical to TRBD1. The germline gives CDR1 LGHDT, CDR2 YNNKEL (reference sequence). V was clipped by 4 bases and J by 6 bases; unmatched bases: 3. The CDR3 sequence is 14 residues long. The CDR3 loop is CASSLGQANSPLHF. CDR3 bases: TGTGCCAGCAGCCTCGGACAGGCTAATTCACCCCTCCACTTT.

This chain joins TRBV4-3 and TRBJ2-7; D is unclear. Trimming left V 0 bases short and J 6 bases short, with 9 bases between. Germline CDR1 is LGHNA and CDR2 is YSLEER. The CDR3 is 13 amino acids. The CDR3 nucleotides read TGCGCCAGCAGCCAAGAGTCCCTCTCCGAGCAGTACTTC. Its translation: CASSQESLSEQYF.

The chain recombines TRBV20-1 with TRBJ2-3; D tentatively fits TRBD1 or TRBD2 (5 bases each). The germline gives CDR1 DFQATT, CDR2 SNEGSKA (reference sequence). This CDR3 is 13 amino acids long. The germline V and J ends were trimmed by 2 bases and 3 bases, with 9 bases remaining between them. The CDR3 loop reads CSARRDLTDTQYF. For the CDR3, the DNA is TGCAGTGCTAGACGGGACCTTACAGATACGCAGTATTTT.

This clonotype was seen a few times. The rearrangement joins TRBV20-1 to TRBJ2-3; TRBD2 aligns across 9 bases. Germline V CDR1 and CDR2: DFQATT, SNEGSKA (reference sequence). CDR3 length equals 17 residues. V lost 2 bases, J lost 0 bases, and 9 bases stayed unmatched. CDR3 amino acids: CSARPRLAATSTDTQYF. Written as DNA, the CDR3 is TGCAGTGCTAGACCCCGACTAGCGGCGACTAGCACAGATACGCAGTATTTT.

The CDR3 sequence is CASSLDPAGGSEQFF. The CDR3 DNA sequence: TGTGCCAGCAGCTTGGACCCAGCGGGAGGCTCTGAGCAGTTCTTC. V gene TRBV5-6 combines with J gene TRBJ2-1, with 9 positions matching TRBD2. V shed 0 bases, J shed 9 bases, and the junction held 7 bases outside the gene matches. The CDR3 is 15 amino acids. From germline, CDR1 is SGHDT and CDR2 YYEEEE. Complete variable domain (other parts from reference TRBV5-6 and TRBJ2-1): DAGVTQSPTHLIKTRGQQVTLRCSPKSGHDTVSWYQQALGQGPQFIFQYYEEEERQRGNFPDRFSGHQFPNYSSELNVNALLLGDSALYLCASSLDPAGGSEQFFGPGTRLTVL.

The V and J genes are TRBV3-1 and TRBJ1-2, with D unresolved. This CDR3 is 15 amino acids long. CDR1 and CDR2 from the germline V gene are LGHDT and YNNKEL (reference sequence). V lost 1 base, J lost 5 bases, and 14 bases lay in between. This CDR3 is CASSQGRPGRYGYTF. The CDR3 nucleotides read TGTGCCAGCAGCCAAGGAAGGCCAGGACGGTATGGCTACACCTTC.